This entry lists 31 T cell receptor beta chains sequenced from one sample in a study of blood T cell repertoires in COVID-19. Libraries were prepared by immunoSEQ multiplex PCR; TCRdb keeps only in-frame clonotypes and omits some of them. The sample contains over 130,000 clones, over 75% of which appear only once. Sequencing was done on a sample of PBMCs or T cells enriched from blood (not recorded which). These receptors all come from a woman aged 45-65 years who had recovered from COVID-19.

This clone has just a few counts. The chain is built from TRBV6-5 and TRBJ1-1; TRBD1 agrees at 7 bases. This CDR3 contains 15 residues. V was pared by 2 bases and J by 5 bases, with 8 bases of the junction left unmatched. Per the germline V gene, CDR1 is MNHEY and CDR2 is SVGAGI. Here the CDR3 reads CASSYEQGGPTEAFF. The CDR3, as DNA: TGTGCCAGCAGTTACGAGCAGGGGGGTCCGACTGAAGCTTTCTTT.

The chain uses TRBV2 and TRBJ2-1; possible D gene TRBD2, 6 bases. V lost 0 bases, J lost 6 bases, and 12 bases lay in between. This CDR3 is built from 15 residues. CDR1 is SNHLY and CDR2 is FYNNEI in the germline V gene. Here the CDR3 DNA reads TGTGCCAGCAGTGAAGCTCGGACTACTCCCAATGAGCAGTTCTTC. It translates to CASSEARTTPNEQFF.

The J gene is TRBJ2-7, the V gene TRBV6-5; TRBD1 is a possible D gene (6 bases). The CDR3 covers 14 residues. V shed 8 bases and J shed 1 base, with 15 bases lying between them. CDR1 MNHEY and CDR2 SVGAGI come from the germline V gene. The DNA for the CDR3 is TGTGCCAGCTCTCATGCCCAGGGGTCCTACGAGCAGTACTTC. It specifies CASSHAQGSYEQYF.

The rearrangement uses TRBV18 and TRBJ2-1; 9 bases line up with TRBD2. The CDR3 runs to 15 residues. Germline assignment: CDR1 KGHSH and CDR2 LQKENI. J was trimmed by 5 bases and V by 3 bases; bases with no gene match: 5. The CDR3 DNA reads as TGTGCCAGCTCACCGAAGGTAGCGGGAGACAATGAGCAGTTCTTC. This gives the protein CASSPKVAGDNEQFF.

J is TRBJ1-3 and V is TRBV6-2 or TRBV6-3; 7 bases fit TRBD1. After removal of 6 bases from V and 2 bases from J, the junction contained 7 bases not matched to a gene. CDR1 is MNHEY, CDR2 SVGEGT, per germline. The CDR3 is 15 residues long. The CDR3 reads CASSRPGTAGNTIYF. The CDR3 DNA reads as TGTGCCAGCAGCCGACCTGGGACAGCTGGAAACACCATATATTTT.

The chain has TRBV12-3 or TRBV12-4 and TRBJ1-1; D gene ambiguous. V was pared by 3 bases and J by 1 base, with 6 bases between. The CDR3 runs to 13 residues. The CDR3 reads CASSFKPNTEAFF. Here the CDR3 DNA reads TGTGCCAGCAGTTTCAAGCCGAACACTGAAGCTTTCTTT.

The chain links TRBV28 to TRBJ1-5; perhaps TRBD1 as D (5 bases). Germline V gene data show CDR1 as MDHEN and CDR2 as SYDVKM. The CDR3 covers 12 residues. V was trimmed by 7 bases and J by 5 bases, leaving 9 bases between them. The CDR3: CASTWGDQPQHF. CDR3 bases: TGTGCCAGCACCTGGGGGGATCAGCCCCAGCATTTT.

This chain links TRBV5-1 with TRBJ1-2, with D tentatively TRBD1 (5 bases). CDR3 length: 14 amino acids. Trimming stripped 4 bases from V and 5 bases from J, with 15 bases between. Germline V lookup: CDR1 SGHRS, CDR2 YFSETQ. The CDR3 loop is CASSRQPGGYGYTF. DNA of the CDR3: TGCGCCAGCAGCCGTCAACCCGGGGGTTATGGCTACACCTTC.

The J gene is TRBJ1-5, the V gene TRBV3-1 (or the pseudogene TRBV3-2), with 7 bases matching TRBD1. The CDR3 is 15 residues long. Trimming removed 0 bases from V and 7 bases from J; junction bases left unmatched: 6. CDR1 and CDR2 (germline): LGHDT, YNNKEL (reference sequence). As DNA, the CDR3 is TGTGCCAGCAGCCAAGATTACAGGGGACGGCAGCCCCAGCATTTT. Its protein is CASSQDYRGRQPQHF.

The chain links TRBV7-9 to TRBJ1-3; a possible D gene is TRBD1 (5 bases). Germline assignment: CDR1 SEHNR and CDR2 FQNEAQ (reference sequence). V was shortened by 5 bases and J by 0 bases, with 14 bases between the two germline ends. The CDR3 totals 16 residues. CDR3 sequence reads: CASSHGGGNSGNTIYF. The CDR3 nucleotides read TGTGCCAGCAGCCACGGCGGGGGTAACTCTGGAAACACCATATATTTT.

The chain uses TRBV9 and TRBJ1-5, with 9 positions matching TRBD1. The CDR3 has 15 amino acids. With 4 bases clipped from V and 1 base from J, the junction kept 3 bases outside the gene matches. Looked up from germline, CDR1 is SGDLS and CDR2 is YYNGEE. The chain's CDR3 is CASSKGTGSNQPQHF. CDR3 DNA: TGTGCCAGCAGCAAAGGGACAGGGAGCAATCAGCCCCAGCATTTT.

This chain links TRBV5-6 with TRBJ1-3; D remains ambiguous. V shed 3 bases and J shed 7 bases, with 17 bases lying between them. The CDR3 runs 15 residues. From germline, CDR1 is SGHDT and CDR2 YYEEEE. The CDR3 is CASSSSPRGRNTIYF. CDR3 DNA: TGTGCCAGCAGCTCCTCCCCACGCGGGAGGAACACCATATATTTT.

The rearrangement joins TRBV9 to TRBJ1-1; maybe TRBD1 (5 bases). V was pared by 3 bases and J by 0 bases, with 18 bases between. The CDR3 runs to 17 residues. CDR1 is SGDLS, CDR2 YYNGEE, per germline. CDR3: CASSAPQGRVVNTEAFF. The CDR3 DNA reads TGTGCCAGCAGCGCCCCTCAGGGCCGGGTCGTGAACACTGAAGCTTTCTTT.

The genes are TRBV27 and TRBJ1-5; D unclear. CDR1 and CDR2 (germline): MNHEY, SMNVEV (reference sequence). V gave up 1 base and J gave up 4 bases, with 5 bases separating them. There are 13 residues in the CDR3. CDR3 nucleotides: TGTGCCAGCAGTTTATTCAGTAATCAGCCCCAGCATTTT. It codes for CASSLFSNQPQHF.

The V call is TRBV5-6, the J call TRBJ1-1; D is ambiguous. The V gene's germline CDR1 is SGHDT and CDR2 YYEEEE. V was clipped by 6 bases and J by 5 bases, with 17 bases between them. The CDR3 is 14 amino acids. The CDR3, as DNA: TGTGCCAGCACTTGGGAGGGATTGAGGACTGAAGCTTTCTTT. Translation gives CASTWEGLRTEAFF.

This clone was observed a single time. This chain connects TRBV5-1 to TRBJ2-1; 7 bases agree with TRBD2. V shed 5 bases and J 6 bases; nucleotides not matched to a gene: 5. Per germline, CDR1 SGHRS and CDR2 YFSETQ. The CDR3 has 13 amino acids. DNA of the CDR3: TGCGCCAGCAGGGCCCAGCGGGGCAATGAGCAGTTCTTC. Amino acid sequence: CASRAQRGNEQFF.

The V and J genes are TRBV2 and TRBJ1-1, with a tentative D call TRBD1 (5 bases). This CDR3 has 14 amino acids. Looked up from germline, CDR1 is SNHLY and CDR2 is FYNNEI. Trimming took off 7 bases at V and 1 base at J, with 13 bases between the two ends. This CDR3 is CASTYIQGNTEAFF. CDR3 nucleotide sequence: TGTGCCAGCACCTACATTCAGGGGAACACTGAAGCTTTCTTT.

This clone has only a few counts. V is TRBV30 and J is TRBJ2-5; 9 bases align to TRBD1. The germline gives CDR1 GTSNPN, CDR2 SVGIG (reference sequence). Trimming cost V 2 bases and J 6 bases; bases outside gene matches: 7. The CDR3 is 14 amino acids. The CDR3 loop reads CAWSLTGGMKTQYF. The CDR3 nucleotides are TGTGCCTGGAGTCTTACAGGGGGCATGAAGACCCAGTACTTC.

The chain's CDR3 is CASSQYRGTDEQFF. The CDR3 DNA is TGCGCCAGCAGCCAATACCGGGGGACTGACGAGCAGTTCTTC. This rearrangement joins TRBV5-1 to TRBJ2-1, with D possibly matching TRBD2 (6 bases). Germline V gene data show CDR1 as SGHRS and CDR2 as YFSETQ. With 4 bases removed from V and 10 bases from J, the gap between germline ends came to 18 bases. The CDR3 spans 14 residues.

The chain recombines TRBV28 with TRBJ2-3; no definite D call. CDR1 is MDHEN and CDR2 is SYDVKM in the germline V gene. CDR3 size: 12 residues. The V end lost 6 bases, the J end lost 4 bases, and 8 bases lay between the germline ends. This chain's CDR3 is CASRDQADTQYF. The CDR3 DNA is TGTGCCAGCAGGGATCAGGCAGATACGCAGTATTTT.

V usage is TRBV19 and J usage is TRBJ1-5, with TRBD1 as a possible D gene (6 bases). Germline CDR1 and CDR2: LNHDA and SQIVND (reference sequence). Deletions cut 5 bases from V and 7 bases from J, with 15 bases between. The CDR3 extends over 14 amino acids. CDR3 nucleotides: TGTGCCAGTAGTTCGGGACACTCTCAACAGCCCCAGCATTTT. It translates to CASSSGHSQQPQHF.

The V and J genes are TRBV5-1 and TRBJ1-3; D is ambiguous. The CDR3 sequence is 15 residues long. The germline V gene encodes CDR1 SGHRS and CDR2 YFSETQ. Trimming stripped 2 bases from V and 0 bases from J, with 9 bases between. CDR3 sequence: CASSFGSSSGNTIYF. The CDR3 DNA sequence: TGCGCCAGCAGCTTCGGGTCGAGCTCTGGAAACACCATATATTTT.

The V call is TRBV30, the J call TRBJ2-5; possible D gene TRBD1, 6 bases. The CDR3 is made up of 11 amino acids. Germline V lookup: CDR1 GTSNPN, CDR2 SVGIG (reference sequence). Trimming stripped 8 bases from V and 2 bases from J, with 9 bases between. The CDR3: CAGQSQETQYF. As DNA, the CDR3 is TGTGCCGGACAGTCACAAGAGACCCAGTACTTC.

This rearrangement joins TRBV7-3 to TRBJ2-1; D possibly corresponds to TRBD1 (5 bases). CDR1 and CDR2 from the germline V gene are SGHTA and FQGTGA. This CDR3 spans 13 amino acids. Trimming removed 3 bases at V and 10 bases at J, with 13 bases between. The CDR3 DNA reads as TGTGCCAGCAGCTTTTACAGGTCGGGCGAGCAGTTCTTC. Its protein is CASSFYRSGEQFF.

V gene TRBV9 combines with J gene TRBJ1-1; weak D call: TRBD1 (6 bases). The germline gives CDR1 SGDLS, CDR2 YYNGEE. Trimming left V 4 bases short and J 0 bases short, with 13 bases between. This CDR3 region has 15 residues. The CDR3 DNA follows: TGTGCCAGCAGCCCCCGGACAGACATGAACACTGAAGCTTTCTTT. Its translation is CASSPRTDMNTEAFF.

The V gene is TRBV7-9, the J gene TRBJ1-3; 8 bases agree with TRBD1. Unmatched junction bases numbered 2, after V lost 2 bases and J lost 2 bases. The CDR3 contains 15 residues. Germline V gene lookup returns CDR1 SEHNR and CDR2 FQNEAQ (reference sequence). The CDR3 DNA sequence: TGTGCCAGCAGCTTATCCAGGGGGCCTGGAAACACCATATATTTT. Translation gives CASSLSRGPGNTIYF.

V and J are TRBV7-9 and TRBJ2-3, with D maybe TRBD2 (6 bases). The CDR3 is made up of 14 amino acids. Germline loops: CDR1 SEHNR, CDR2 FQNEAQ (reference sequence). Trimming cost V 5 bases and J 1 base, with 10 bases left between them. Here the CDR3 DNA reads TGTGCCAGCAGCCTGCGACTAGGCACAGATACGCAGTATTTT. The encoded protein is CASSLRLGTDTQYF.

This chain links TRBV19 with TRBJ1-1, with D perhaps TRBD1 (6 bases). The CDR3 totals 14 residues. The germline V gene encodes CDR1 LNHDA and CDR2 SQIVND (reference sequence). Trimming stripped 6 bases from V and 2 bases from J, with 13 bases between. CDR3 protein: CASSLQGINTEAFF. CDR3 coding DNA: TGTGCCAGTAGCTTACAGGGCATCAACACTGAAGCTTTCTTT.

This sequence joins TRBV5-1 and TRBJ2-3; possible D gene TRBD2, 6 bases. From germline, CDR1 is SGHRS and CDR2 YFSETQ. This CDR3 spans 14 amino acids. V was shortened by 4 bases and J by 6 bases, with 15 bases between the two germline ends. The CDR3 coding sequence is TGCGCCAGCAGCACGGGACTGGCTGGCGATACGCAGTATTTT. This sequence encodes CASSTGLAGDTQYF. Filled out from reference TRBV5-1 and TRBJ2-3, the complete variable domain reads KAGVTQTPRYLIKTRGQQVTLSCSPISGHRSVSWYQQTPGQGLQFLFEYFSETQRNKGNFPGRFSGRQFSNSRSEMNVSTLELGDSALYLCASSTGLAGDTQYFGPGTRLTVL.

V gene TRBV5-1 combines with J gene TRBJ2-5, with TRBD2 matching 7 bases. V was clipped by 1 base and J by 4 bases; unmatched bases: 7. The CDR3 covers 15 residues. Germline-derived CDR1 and CDR2 are SGHRS and YFSETQ. The CDR3 bases are TGCGCCAGCAGCTTGTTCGGCGGGAGAGGAGAGACCCAGTACTTC. Amino acids: CASSLFGGRGETQYF.

This clone was detected only once. The chain links TRBV7-9 to TRBJ1-5, with D maybe TRBD1 (5 bases). CDR1 is SEHNR and CDR2 is FQNEAQ in the germline V gene (reference sequence). This CDR3 is built from 12 residues. Trimming shortened V by 5 bases and J by 11 bases, and 13 bases separated the two germline ends. The CDR3 DNA reads TGTGCCAGCAGCATCGCGGGGGGAGCCCAGCATTTT. Translation: CASSIAGGAQHF.